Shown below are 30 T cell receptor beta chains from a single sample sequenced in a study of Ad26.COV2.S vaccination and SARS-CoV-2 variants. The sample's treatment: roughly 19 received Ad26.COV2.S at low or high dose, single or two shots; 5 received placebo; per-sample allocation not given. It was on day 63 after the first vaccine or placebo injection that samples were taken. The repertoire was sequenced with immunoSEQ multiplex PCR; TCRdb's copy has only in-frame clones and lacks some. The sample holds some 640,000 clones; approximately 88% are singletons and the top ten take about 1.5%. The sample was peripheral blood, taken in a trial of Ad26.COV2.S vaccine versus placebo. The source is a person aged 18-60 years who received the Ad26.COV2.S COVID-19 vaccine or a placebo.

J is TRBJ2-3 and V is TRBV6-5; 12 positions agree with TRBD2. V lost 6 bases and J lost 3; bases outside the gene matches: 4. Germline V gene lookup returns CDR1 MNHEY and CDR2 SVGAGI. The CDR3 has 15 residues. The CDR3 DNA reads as TGTGCCAGCAGGCCTAGCGGGGGGGCAACAGATACGCAGTATTTT. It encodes CASRPSGGATDTQYF.

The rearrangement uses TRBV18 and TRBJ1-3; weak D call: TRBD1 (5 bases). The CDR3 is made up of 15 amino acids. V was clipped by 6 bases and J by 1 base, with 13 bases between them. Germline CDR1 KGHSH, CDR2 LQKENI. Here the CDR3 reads CASSVGTASGNTIYF. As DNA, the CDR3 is TGTGCCAGCTCGGTCGGGACCGCTTCTGGAAACACCATATATTTT.

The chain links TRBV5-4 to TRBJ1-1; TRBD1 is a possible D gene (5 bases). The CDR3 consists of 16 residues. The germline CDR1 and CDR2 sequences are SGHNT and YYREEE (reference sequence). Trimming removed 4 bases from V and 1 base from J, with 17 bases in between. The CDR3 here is CASSLIGARTNTEAFF. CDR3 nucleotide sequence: TGTGCCAGCAGCCTCATTGGGGCGCGGACGAACACTGAAGCTTTCTTT. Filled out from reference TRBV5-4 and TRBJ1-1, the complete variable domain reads ETGVTQSPTHLIKTRGQQVTLRCSSQSGHNTVSWYQQALGQGPQFIFQYYREEENGRGNFPPRFSGLQFPNYSSELNVNALELDDSALYLCASSLIGARTNTEAFFGQGTRLTVV.

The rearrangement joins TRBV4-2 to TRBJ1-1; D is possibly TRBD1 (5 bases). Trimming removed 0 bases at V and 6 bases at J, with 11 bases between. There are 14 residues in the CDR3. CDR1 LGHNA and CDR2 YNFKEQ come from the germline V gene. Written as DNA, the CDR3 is TGTGCCAGCAGCCAAGATTGGGGAGGGGCTGAAGCTTTCTTT. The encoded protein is CASSQDWGGAEAFF.

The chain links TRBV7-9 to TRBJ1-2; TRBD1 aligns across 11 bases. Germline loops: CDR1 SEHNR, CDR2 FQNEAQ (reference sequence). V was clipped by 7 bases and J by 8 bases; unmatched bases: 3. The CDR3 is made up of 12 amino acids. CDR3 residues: CASKGQGAGYTF. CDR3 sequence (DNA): TGTGCCAGCAAAGGACAGGGGGCGGGCTACACCTTC. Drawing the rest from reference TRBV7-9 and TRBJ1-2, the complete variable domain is DTGVSQNPRHKITKRGQNVTFRCDPISEHNRLYWYRQTLGQGPEFLTYFQNEAQLEKSRLLSDRFSAERPKGSFSTLEIQRTEQGDSAMYLCASKGQGAGYTFGSGTRLTVV.

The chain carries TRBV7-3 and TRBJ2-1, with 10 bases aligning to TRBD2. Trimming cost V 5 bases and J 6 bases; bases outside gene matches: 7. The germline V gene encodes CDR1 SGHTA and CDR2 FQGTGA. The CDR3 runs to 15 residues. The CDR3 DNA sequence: TGTGCCAGCAGCCCCTCGAGGACTAGCGGCAATGAGCAGTTCTTC. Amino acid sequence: CASSPSRTSGNEQFF.

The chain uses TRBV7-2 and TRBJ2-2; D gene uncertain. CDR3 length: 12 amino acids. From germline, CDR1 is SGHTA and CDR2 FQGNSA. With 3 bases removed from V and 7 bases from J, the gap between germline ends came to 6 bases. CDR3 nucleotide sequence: TGTGCCAGCAGCTTCTATGGCGGGGAGCTGTTTTTT. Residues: CASSFYGGELFF.

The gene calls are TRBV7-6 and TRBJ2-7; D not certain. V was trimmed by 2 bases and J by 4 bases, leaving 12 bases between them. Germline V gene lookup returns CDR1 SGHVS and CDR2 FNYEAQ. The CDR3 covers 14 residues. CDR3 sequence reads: CASSLRLDRYEQYF. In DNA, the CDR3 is TGTGCCAGCAGCTTAAGACTCGACCGGTACGAGCAGTACTTC.

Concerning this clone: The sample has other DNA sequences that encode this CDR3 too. The CDR3 loop reads CASSPGGDTQYF. CDR3 nucleotide sequence: TGTGCCAGCAGCCCGGGAGGGGATACGCAGTATTTT. The chain is built from TRBV11-2 and TRBJ2-3, with TRBD2 identical over 8 bases. The germline V gene encodes CDR1 SGHAT and CDR2 FQNNGV. V lost 5 bases to trimming and J lost 6 bases; unmatched junction nucleotides: 1. This CDR3 spans 12 amino acids.

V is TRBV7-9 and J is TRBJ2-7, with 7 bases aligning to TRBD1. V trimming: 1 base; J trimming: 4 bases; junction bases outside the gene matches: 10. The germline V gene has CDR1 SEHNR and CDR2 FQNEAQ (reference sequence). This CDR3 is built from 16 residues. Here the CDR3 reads CASSLGVPGQTYEQYF. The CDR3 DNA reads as TGTGCCAGCAGCTTAGGGGTACCGGGACAGACATACGAGCAGTACTTC.

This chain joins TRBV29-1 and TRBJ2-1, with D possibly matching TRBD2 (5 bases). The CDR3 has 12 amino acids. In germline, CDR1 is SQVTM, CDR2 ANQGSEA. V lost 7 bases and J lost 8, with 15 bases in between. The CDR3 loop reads CSGERRGDEQFF. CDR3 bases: TGCAGCGGGGAGCGGAGAGGTGATGAGCAGTTCTTC.

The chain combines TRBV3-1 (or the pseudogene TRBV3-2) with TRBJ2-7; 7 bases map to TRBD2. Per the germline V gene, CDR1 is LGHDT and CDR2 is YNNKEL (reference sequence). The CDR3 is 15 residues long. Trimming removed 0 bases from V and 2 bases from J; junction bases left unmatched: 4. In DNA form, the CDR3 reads TGTGCCAGCAGCCAAGAAGGGCTAGCGGCCTACGAGCAGTACTTC. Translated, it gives CASSQEGLAAYEQYF.

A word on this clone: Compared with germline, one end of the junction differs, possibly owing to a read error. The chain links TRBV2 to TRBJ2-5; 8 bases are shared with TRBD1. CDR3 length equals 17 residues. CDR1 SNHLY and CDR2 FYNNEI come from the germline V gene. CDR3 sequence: CASSGVGQGTPQKTQYF. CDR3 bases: TGTGCCAGCAGTGGAGTCGGACAGGGTACGCCCCAAAAGACCCAGTACTTC.

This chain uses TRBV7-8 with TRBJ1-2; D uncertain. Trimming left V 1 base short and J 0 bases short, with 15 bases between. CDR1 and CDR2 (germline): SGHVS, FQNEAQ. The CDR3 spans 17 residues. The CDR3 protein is CASSLGTNNRANYGYTF. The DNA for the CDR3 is TGTGCCAGCAGCTTAGGAACCAATAACCGGGCTAACTATGGCTACACCTTC.

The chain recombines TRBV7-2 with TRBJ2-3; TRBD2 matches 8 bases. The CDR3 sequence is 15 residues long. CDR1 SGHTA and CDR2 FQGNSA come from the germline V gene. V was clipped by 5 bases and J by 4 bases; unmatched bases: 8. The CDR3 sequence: CASSLSGRVPDTQYF. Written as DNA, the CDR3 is TGTGCCAGCAGCCTGAGCGGGAGAGTCCCAGATACGCAGTATTTT.

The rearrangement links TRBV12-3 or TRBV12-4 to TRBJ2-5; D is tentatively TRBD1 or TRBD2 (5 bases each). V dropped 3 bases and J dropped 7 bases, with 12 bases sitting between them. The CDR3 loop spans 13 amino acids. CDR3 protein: CASSFGGSGTQYF. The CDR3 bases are TGTGCCAGCAGTTTTGGGGGTTCCGGGACCCAGTACTTC.

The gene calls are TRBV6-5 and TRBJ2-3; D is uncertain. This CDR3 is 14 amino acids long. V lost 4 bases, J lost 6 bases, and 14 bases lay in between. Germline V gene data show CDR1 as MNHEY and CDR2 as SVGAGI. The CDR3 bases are TGTGCCAGCAGTTCACTGCGAGCCTCGGATACGCAGTATTTT. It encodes CASSSLRASDTQYF.

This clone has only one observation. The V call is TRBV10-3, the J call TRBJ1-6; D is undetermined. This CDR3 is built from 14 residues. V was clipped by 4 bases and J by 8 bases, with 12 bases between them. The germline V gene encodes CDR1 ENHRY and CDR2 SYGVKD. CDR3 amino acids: CAISAGRPHSPLHF. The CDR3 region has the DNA TGTGCCATCAGTGCCGGGAGGCCTCATTCACCCCTCCACTTT.

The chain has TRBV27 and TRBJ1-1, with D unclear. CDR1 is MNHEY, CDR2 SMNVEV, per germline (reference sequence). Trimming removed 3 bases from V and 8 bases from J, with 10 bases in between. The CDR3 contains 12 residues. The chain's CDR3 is CASSFRRGEAFF. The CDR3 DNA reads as TGTGCCAGCAGTTTCCGTCGTGGGGAAGCTTTCTTT.

The CDR3 sequence is CASSLEERMDEQFF. The CDR3 region has the DNA TGTGCCAGCAGCTTGGAAGAGCGGATGGATGAGCAGTTCTTC. The chain links TRBV5-4 to TRBJ2-1; maybe TRBD2 (5 bases). This CDR3 comprises 14 residues. Germline-derived CDR1 and CDR2 are SGHNT and YYREEE (reference sequence). The V end was cut by 0 bases, the J end by 8 bases, with 12 bases between.

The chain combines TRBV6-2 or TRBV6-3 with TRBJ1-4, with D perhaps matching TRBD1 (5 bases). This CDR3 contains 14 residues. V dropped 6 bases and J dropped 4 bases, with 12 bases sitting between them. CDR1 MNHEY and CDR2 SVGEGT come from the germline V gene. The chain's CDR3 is CASSIRDFNEKLFF. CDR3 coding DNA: TGTGCCAGCAGCATCAGGGACTTTAATGAAAAACTGTTTTTT.

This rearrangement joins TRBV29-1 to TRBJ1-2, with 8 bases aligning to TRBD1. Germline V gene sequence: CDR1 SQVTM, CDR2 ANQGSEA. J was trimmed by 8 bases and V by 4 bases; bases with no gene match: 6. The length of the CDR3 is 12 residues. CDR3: CSVARGLGGYTF. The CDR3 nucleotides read TGCAGCGTTGCCAGGGGGCTTGGAGGCTACACCTTC.

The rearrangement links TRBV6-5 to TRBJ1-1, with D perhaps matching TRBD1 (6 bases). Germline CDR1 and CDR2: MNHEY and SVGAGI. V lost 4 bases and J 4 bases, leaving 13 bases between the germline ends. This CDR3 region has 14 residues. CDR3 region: CASSFSPGVTEAFF. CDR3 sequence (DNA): TGTGCCAGCAGTTTTTCACCAGGGGTCACTGAAGCTTTCTTT.

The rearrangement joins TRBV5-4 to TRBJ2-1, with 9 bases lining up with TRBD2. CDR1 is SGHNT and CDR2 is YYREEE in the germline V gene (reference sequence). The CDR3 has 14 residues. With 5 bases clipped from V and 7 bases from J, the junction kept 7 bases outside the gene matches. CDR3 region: CASRSASGGNEQFF. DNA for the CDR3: TGTGCCAGCAGGTCGGCCAGCGGGGGGAATGAGCAGTTCTTC.

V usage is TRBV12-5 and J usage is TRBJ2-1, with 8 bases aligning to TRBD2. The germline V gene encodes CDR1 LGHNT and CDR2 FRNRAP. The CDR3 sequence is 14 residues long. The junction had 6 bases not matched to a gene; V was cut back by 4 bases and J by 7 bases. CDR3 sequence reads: CASGSREERNEQFF. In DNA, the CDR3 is TGTGCTAGTGGTTCGCGGGAGGAAAGGAATGAGCAGTTCTTC.

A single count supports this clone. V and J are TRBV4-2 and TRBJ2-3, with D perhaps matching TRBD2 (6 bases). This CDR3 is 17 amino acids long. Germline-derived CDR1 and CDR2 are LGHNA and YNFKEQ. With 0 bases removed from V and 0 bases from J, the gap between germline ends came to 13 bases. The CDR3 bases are TGTGCCAGCAGCCAAGATTGGAGGGGCCCTAGCACAGATACGCAGTATTTT. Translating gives CASSQDWRGPSTDTQYF.

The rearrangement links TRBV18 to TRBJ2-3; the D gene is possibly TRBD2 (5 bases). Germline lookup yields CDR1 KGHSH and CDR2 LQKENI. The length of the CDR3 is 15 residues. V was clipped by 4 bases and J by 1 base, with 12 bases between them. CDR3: CASSLGLAGTDTQYF. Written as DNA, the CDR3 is TGTGCCAGCTCACTCGGTCTAGCCGGCACAGATACGCAGTATTTT. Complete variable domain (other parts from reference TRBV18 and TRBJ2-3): NAGVMQNPRHLVRRRGQEARLRCSPMKGHSHVYWYRQLPEEGLKFMVYLQKENIIDESGMPKERFSAEFPKEGPSILRIQQVVRGDSAAYFCASSLGLAGTDTQYFGPGTRLTVL.

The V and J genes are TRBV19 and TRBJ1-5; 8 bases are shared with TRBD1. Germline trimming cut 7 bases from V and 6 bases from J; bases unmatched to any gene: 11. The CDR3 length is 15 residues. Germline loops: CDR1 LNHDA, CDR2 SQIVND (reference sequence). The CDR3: CASKLQAGGGQPQHF. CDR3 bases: TGTGCCAGTAAGTTACAGGCAGGGGGCGGTCAGCCCCAGCATTTT.

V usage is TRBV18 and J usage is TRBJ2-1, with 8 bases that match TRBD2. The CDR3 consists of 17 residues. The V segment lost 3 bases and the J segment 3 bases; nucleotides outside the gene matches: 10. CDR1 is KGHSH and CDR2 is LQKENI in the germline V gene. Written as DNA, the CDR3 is TGTGCCAGCTCACCGCAAGAGTTTAGCGGGAACTACAATGAGCAGTTCTTC. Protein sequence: CASSPQEFSGNYNEQFF.

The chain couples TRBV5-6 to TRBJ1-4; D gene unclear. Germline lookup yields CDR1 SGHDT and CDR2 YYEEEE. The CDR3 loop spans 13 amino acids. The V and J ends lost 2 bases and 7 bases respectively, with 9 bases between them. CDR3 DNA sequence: TGTGCCAGCAGCTTCGGGCAGGCTGAAAAACTGTTTTTT. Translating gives CASSFGQAEKLFF.